This TCR beta chain emerged from a study of T cell responses to AZD1222 COVID-19 vaccine. Samples with a second dose at about 4 or about 12 weeks were pooled together. A remark on this clone: The antigen remains undetermined.

Here immunoSEQ multiplex PCR was the method, and the copy in TCRdb shows in-frame clones only, minus some. The sample carries 110,000 or so clones, approximately 90% recorded once. Study results and caveats: Reportedly, nearly half the spike-specific TCRs target unmutated variant regions. Donors were largely white British and mainly female; clonal diversity was possibly underestimated. Only six or seven AZD1222 recipients tested seropositive at baseline.

Sequencing was performed on peripheral blood, taken 28 days after the second AZD1222 dose. The TCR was taken from an adult who received the AZD1222 COVID-19 vaccine.

CDR3 DNA: TGTGCCAGCAGACCATCCCCGGGGCGGGCAGGGGAGCTGTTTTTT. Amino acids: CASRPSPGRAGELFF. The V gene is TRBV5-4, the J gene TRBJ2-2, with D perhaps being TRBD1 or TRBD2 (5 bases each). The CDR3 contains 15 residues. V was pared by 5 bases and J by 8 bases, with 19 bases between. Germline values: CDR1 SGHNT, CDR2 YYREEE (reference sequence).